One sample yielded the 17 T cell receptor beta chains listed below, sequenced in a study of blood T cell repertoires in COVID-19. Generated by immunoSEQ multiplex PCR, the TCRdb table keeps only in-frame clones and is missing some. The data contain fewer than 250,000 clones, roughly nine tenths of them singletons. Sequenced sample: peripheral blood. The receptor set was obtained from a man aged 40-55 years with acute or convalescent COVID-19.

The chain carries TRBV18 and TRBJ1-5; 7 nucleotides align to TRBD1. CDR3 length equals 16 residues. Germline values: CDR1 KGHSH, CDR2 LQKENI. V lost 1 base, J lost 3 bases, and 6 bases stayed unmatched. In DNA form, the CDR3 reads TGTGCCAGCTCACCACAAGGGGGCGCTGACAATCAGCCCCAGCATTTT. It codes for CASSPQGGADNQPQHF.

CDR3 sequence: CAWNAGGTEAFF. CDR3 DNA sequence: TGTGCCTGGAATGCGGGAGGGACTGAAGCTTTCTTT. The chain uses TRBV30 and TRBJ1-1; D is unclear. The CDR3 loop spans 12 amino acids. Trimming took off 4 bases at V and 5 bases at J, with 11 bases between the two ends. Germline lookup yields CDR1 GTSNPN and CDR2 SVGIG (reference sequence).

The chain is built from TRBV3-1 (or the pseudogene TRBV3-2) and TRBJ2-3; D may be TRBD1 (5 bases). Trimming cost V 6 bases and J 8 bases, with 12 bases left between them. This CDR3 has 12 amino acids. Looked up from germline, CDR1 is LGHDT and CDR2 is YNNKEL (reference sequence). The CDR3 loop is CASSPWGSTQYF. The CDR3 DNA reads TGTGCCAGCAGTCCCTGGGGCAGTACGCAGTATTTT.

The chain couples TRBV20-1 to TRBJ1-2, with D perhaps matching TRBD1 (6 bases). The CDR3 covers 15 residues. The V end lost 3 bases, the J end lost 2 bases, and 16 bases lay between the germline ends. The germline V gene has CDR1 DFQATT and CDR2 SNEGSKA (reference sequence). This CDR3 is CSASSAPTGNYGYTF. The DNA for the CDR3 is TGCAGTGCTAGTTCGGCCCCTACAGGGAACTATGGCTACACCTTC.

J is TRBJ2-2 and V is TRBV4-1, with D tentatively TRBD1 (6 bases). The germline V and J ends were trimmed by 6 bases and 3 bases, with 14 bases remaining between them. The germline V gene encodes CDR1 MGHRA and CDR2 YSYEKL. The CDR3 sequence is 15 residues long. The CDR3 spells CASSPRDTYTGELFF. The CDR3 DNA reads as TGCGCCAGCAGTCCCCGGGACACCTACACCGGGGAGCTGTTTTTT.

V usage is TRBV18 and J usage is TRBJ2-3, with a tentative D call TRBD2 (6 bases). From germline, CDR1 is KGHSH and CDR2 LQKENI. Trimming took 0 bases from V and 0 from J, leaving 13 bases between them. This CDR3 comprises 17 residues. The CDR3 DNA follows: TGTGCCAGCTCACCACCGCCGGTAGCGGATAGCACAGATACGCAGTATTTT. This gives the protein CASSPPPVADSTDTQYF.

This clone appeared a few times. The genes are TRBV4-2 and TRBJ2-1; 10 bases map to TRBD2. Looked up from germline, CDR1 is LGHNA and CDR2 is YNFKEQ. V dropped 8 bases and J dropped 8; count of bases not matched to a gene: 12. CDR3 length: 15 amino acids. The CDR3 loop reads CASEPEREGLDEQFF. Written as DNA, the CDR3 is TGTGCCAGCGAACCGGAGCGGGAGGGCCTTGATGAGCAGTTCTTC.

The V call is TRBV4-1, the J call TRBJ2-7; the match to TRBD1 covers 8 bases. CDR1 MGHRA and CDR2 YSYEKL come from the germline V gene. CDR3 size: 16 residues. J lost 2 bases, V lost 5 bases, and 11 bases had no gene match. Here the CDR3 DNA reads TGCGCCAGCAGCTTCCCAGGACAGGGTGGGACCTACGAGCAGTACTTC. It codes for CASSFPGQGGTYEQYF.

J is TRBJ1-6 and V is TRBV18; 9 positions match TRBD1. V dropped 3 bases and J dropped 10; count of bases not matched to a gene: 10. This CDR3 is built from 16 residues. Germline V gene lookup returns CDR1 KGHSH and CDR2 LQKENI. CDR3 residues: CASSPLGTGMRSPLHF. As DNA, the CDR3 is TGTGCCAGCTCACCCCTTGGGACAGGGATGAGGTCACCCCTCCACTTT.

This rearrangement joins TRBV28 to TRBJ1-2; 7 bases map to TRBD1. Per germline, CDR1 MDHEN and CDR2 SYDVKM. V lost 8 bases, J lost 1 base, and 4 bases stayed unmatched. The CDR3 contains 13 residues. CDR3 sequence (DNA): TGTGCCAGCGGACAGGCCGGTAACTATGGCTACACCTTC. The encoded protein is CASGQAGNYGYTF.

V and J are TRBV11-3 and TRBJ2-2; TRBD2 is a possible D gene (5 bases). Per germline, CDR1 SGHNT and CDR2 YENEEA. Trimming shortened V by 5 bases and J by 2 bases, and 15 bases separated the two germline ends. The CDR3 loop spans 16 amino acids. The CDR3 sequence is CASSPSGKQNTGELFF. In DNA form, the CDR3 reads TGTGCCAGCAGCCCCTCGGGGAAGCAAAACACCGGGGAGCTGTTTTTT.

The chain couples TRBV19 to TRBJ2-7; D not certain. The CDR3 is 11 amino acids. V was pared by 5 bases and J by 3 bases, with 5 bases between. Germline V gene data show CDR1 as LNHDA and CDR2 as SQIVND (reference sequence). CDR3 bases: TGTGCCAGTAGTTTCCACTACGAGCAGTACTTC. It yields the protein CASSFHYEQYF.

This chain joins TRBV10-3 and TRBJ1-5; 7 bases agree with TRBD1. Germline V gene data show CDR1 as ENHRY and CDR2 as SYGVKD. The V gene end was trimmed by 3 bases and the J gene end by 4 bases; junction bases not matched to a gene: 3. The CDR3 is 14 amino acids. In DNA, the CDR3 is TGTGCCATCAGTGATGGGGACAGAAATCAGCCCCAGCATTTT. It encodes CAISDGDRNQPQHF.

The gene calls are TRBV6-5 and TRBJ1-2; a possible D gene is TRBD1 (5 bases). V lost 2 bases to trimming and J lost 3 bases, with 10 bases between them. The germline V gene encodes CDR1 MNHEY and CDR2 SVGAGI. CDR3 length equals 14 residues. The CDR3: CASSYGRVDYGYTF. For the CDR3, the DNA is TGTGCCAGCAGTTACGGCAGGGTGGACTATGGCTACACCTTC.

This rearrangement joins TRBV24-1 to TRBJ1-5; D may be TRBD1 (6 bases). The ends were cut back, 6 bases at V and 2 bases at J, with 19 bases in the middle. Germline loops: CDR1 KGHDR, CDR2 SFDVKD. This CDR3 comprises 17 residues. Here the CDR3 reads CATSSDRQGSGNQPQHF. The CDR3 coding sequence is TGTGCCACCAGTTCGGACCGTCAGGGGTCGGGCAATCAGCCCCAGCATTTT.

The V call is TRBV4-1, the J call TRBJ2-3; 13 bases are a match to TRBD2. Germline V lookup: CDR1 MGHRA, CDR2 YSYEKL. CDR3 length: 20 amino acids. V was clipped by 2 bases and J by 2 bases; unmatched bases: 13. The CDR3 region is CASSQRPSTSGGLPTDTQYF. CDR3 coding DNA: TGCGCCAGCAGCCAAAGGCCCTCGACTAGCGGGGGGCTCCCCACAGATACGCAGTATTTT.

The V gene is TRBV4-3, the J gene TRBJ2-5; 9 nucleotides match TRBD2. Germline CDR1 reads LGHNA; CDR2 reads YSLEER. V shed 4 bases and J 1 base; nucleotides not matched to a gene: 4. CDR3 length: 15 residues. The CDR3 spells CASSRTSGFQETQYF. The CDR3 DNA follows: TGCGCCAGCAGCCGAACTAGCGGGTTCCAAGAGACCCAGTACTTC.